This T cell receptor (beta chain) originates from a study of regulatory T cells in long-lasting Graves disease. Time point specified: newly diagnosed GD, antithyroid drugs for less than 3 months. PBMC RNA served as the TCR library source. CDR3 length: 17 residues. Looked up from germline, CDR1 is SGHKS and CDR2 is YYEKEE (reference sequence). V dropped 2 bases and J dropped 11 bases, with 26 bases sitting between them. Arm-PCR of CDR3 regions and iRepertoire HTBI primers were the basis on which TCR beta libraries were built. TCRdb re-derived calls from the multiplex PCR reads in MiXCR, one entry per CDR3 protein. This table holds 400,000 to 500,000 distinct CDR3 sequences, over 15% found once. These sequences were also reported in another study, on T cells in Graves' hyperthyroidism and ophthalmopathy.

The rearrangement joins TRBV5-5 to TRBJ1-3; D is perhaps TRBD1 (6 bases). The TCR sequence derives from a woman aged 18-29 years with Graves disease. The material was peripheral blood mononuclear cells (PBMCs), obtained at new diagnosis, from a patient treated with antithyroid drugs. CDR3 sequence: CASSLAAPGHGDSAIYF. In DNA form, the CDR3 reads TGTGCCAGCAGCTTAGCGGCTCCGGGACACGGAGATTCGGCCATATATTTT.